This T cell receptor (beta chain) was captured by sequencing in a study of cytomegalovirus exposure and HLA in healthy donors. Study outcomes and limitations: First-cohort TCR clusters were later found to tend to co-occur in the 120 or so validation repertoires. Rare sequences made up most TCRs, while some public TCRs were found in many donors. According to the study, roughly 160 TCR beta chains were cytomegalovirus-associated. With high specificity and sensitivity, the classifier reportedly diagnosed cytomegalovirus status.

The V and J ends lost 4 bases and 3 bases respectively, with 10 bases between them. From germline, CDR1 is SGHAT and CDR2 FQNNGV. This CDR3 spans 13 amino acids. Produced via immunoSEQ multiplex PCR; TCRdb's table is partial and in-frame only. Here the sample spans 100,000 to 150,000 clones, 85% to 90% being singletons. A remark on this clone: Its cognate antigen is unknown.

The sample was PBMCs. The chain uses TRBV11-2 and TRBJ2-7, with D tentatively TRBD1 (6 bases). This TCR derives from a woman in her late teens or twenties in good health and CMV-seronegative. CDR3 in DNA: TGTGCCAGCAGCTGGGGACACTACTACGAGCAGTACTTC. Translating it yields CASSWGHYYEQYF.